This T cell receptor beta chain was retrieved from a study of cytomegalovirus exposure and HLA in healthy donors. Trimming cost V 5 bases and J 2 bases; bases outside gene matches: 6. The length of the CDR3 is 15 residues. Germline V gene sequence: CDR1 SGHNT, CDR2 YENEEA. Whole-study results and caveats: With high specificity and sensitivity, the classifier reportedly diagnosed cytomegalovirus status.

Here immunoSEQ multiplex PCR was the method, and the copy in TCRdb shows in-frame clones only, minus some. The repertoire has roughly 50,000 clones, around nine tenths of them found once; the top ten carry roughly 1%. Comments on this clone: Its antigen remains unknown.

The sequence derives from a man aged 18 to 29 in good health and CMV-seronegative. J is TRBJ1-2 and V is TRBV11-3, with 9 bases identical to TRBD1. The material sequenced was PBMCs. The CDR3 spells CASSLSGTGNYGYTF. As DNA, the CDR3 is TGTGCCAGCAGCCTATCTGGGACAGGGAACTATGGCTACACCTTC.